Listed below are T cell receptor beta chains from one sample, sequenced in a study of blood T cell repertoires in COVID-19. Here immunoSEQ multiplex PCR was the method, and the copy in TCRdb shows in-frame clones only, minus some. The sample contains approximately 260,000 clones, roughly 87% of which appear only once. Source material: PBMCs or T cells enriched from blood (not recorded which). All receptors come from a woman aged 25 to 39 with acute COVID-19. CDR3s include the opening cysteine and the closing phenylalanine or tryptophan. The D gene is left open where the match is weak. Clone size is given for some rows only: seen once, a few or many times, or a class if the clone is expanded.

>.|TRBV29-1|TRBJ2-4|.
CSVIPGDIQYF
TGCAGCGTTATCCCGGGGGACATTCAGTACTTC
>.|TRBV6-2/TRBV6-3|TRBJ2-3|TRBD1
CASSYRFGQGELSGEYF
TGTGCCAGCAGTTACCGATTTGGACAGGGAGAATTAAGTGGCGAGTATTTT
>once|TRBV2|TRBJ2-7|.
CASSRDRYEQYF
TGTGCCAGCAGTCGCGACAGATACGAGCAGTACTTC
>.|TRBV29-1|TRBJ1-2|TRBD1
CSVGATGTSNYGYTF
TGCAGCGTTGGGGCGACAGGGACATCTAACTATGGCTACACCTTC
>.|TRBV27|TRBJ2-5|.
CASSFGLAKTQYF
TGTGCCAGCAGTTTCGGACTTGCAAAGACCCAGTACTTC
>.|TRBV2|TRBJ1-5|.
CASSDRGIDQPQHF
TGTGCCAGCAGTGATAGGGGAATCGATCAGCCCCAGCATTTT
>.|TRBV24-1|TRBJ1-4|.
CATSDSQGSGEKLFF
TGTGCCACCAGTGATTCCCAGGGTAGCGGCGAAAAACTGTTTTTT
>.|TRBV6-5|TRBJ2-3|.
CAVAGFRVGDTQYF
TGTGCCGTCGCAGGGTTTAGGGTGGGAGATACGCAGTATTTT
>.|TRBV7-8|TRBJ2-2|TRBD1
CASRGQGANLDTGELFF
TGTGCCAGCAGGGGGCAGGGGGCAAACCTGGACACCGGGGAGCTGTTTTTT
>.|TRBV4-2|TRBJ1-1|.
CASSQDTTAAFF
TGTGCCAGCAGCCAAGACACGACAGCCGCTTTCTTT
>.|TRBV3-1/TRBV3-2|TRBJ2-7|TRBD2
CASSQTSGRAYEQYF
TGTGCCAGCAGCCAAACTAGCGGGAGGGCCTACGAGCAGTACTTC
>.|TRBV10-3|TRBJ1-2|TRBD1
CAISGNDRVANYGYTF
TGTGCCATCAGTGGGAACGACAGGGTAGCTAACTATGGCTACACCTTC
>few|TRBV23-1|TRBJ1-5|.
CASSHNANQPQHF
TGCGCCAGCAGTCATAACGCGAATCAGCCCCAGCATTTT
>.|TRBV5-6|TRBJ2-7|.
CASSLVGGEDEQYF
TGTGCCAGCAGCTTAGTCGGAGGGGAGGACGAGCAGTACTTC
>.|TRBV3-1/TRBV3-2|TRBJ2-7|.
CASSQDHNSYEQYF
TGTGCCAGCAGCCAAGATCACAACAGCTACGAGCAGTACTTC
>.|TRBV7-9|TRBJ1-2|TRBD1
CASSLGQIYGYTF
TGTGCCAGCAGCTTGGGACAGATCTATGGCTACACCTTC
>.|TRBV5-1|TRBJ2-5|.
CASSLVGQGETQYF
TGCGCCAGCAGCTTGGTAGGGCAGGGAGAGACCCAGTACTTC
>.|TRBV5-1|TRBJ2-7|TRBD1
CASSLSQGGLFYEQYF
TGCGCCAGCAGCTTGTCTCAAGGGGGCCTATTCTACGAGCAGTACTTC
>.|TRBV27|TRBJ1-2|TRBD1
CASKGTAYGYTF
TGTGCCAGCAAAGGGACAGCGTATGGCTACACCTTC
>.|TRBV2|TRBJ1-1|.
CASTRGENTEAFF
TGTGCCAGCACCCGAGGAGAGAACACTGAAGCTTTCTTT
>.|TRBV9|TRBJ2-5|TRBD2
CASSVAPSGRVGSETQYF
TGTGCCAGCAGCGTAGCCCCGAGCGGGAGGGTAGGGTCAGAGACCCAGTACTTC
>.|TRBV19|TRBJ2-4|TRBD1
CASSIRQGSGKNIQYF
TGTGCCAGTAGTATCAGACAGGGGTCCGGCAAAAACATTCAGTACTTC
>once|TRBV30|TRBJ1-6|.
CAWSVNRGGNSPLHF
TGTGCCTGGAGTGTTAATCGGGGAGGGAATTCACCCCTCCACTTT
>.|TRBV12-3/TRBV12-4|TRBJ1-5|.
CASSLSVKPQHF
TGTGCCAGCAGTTTATCAGTGAAGCCCCAGCATTTT
>.|TRBV7-6|TRBJ2-7|TRBD1
CASSLSGQAYEQYF
TGTGCCAGCAGCTTATCAGGACAGGCCTACGAGCAGTACTTC
>once|TRBV30|TRBJ1-2|.
CAWIQGHYGYTF
TGTGCCTGGATCCAGGGGCACTATGGCTACACCTTC
>.|TRBV2|TRBJ1-5|TRBD1
CASSGGQGAFQPQHF
TGTGCCAGCAGTGGCGGCCAGGGGGCGTTTCAGCCCCAGCATTTT
>.|TRBV13|TRBJ1-6|.
CASSLHYNSPLHF
TGTGCCAGCAGCTTACACTATAATTCACCCCTCCACTTT
>.|TRBV27|TRBJ1-2|.
CASSDGQLYGYTF
TGTGCCAGCAGCGACGGACAGCTCTATGGCTACACCTTC
>.|TRBV9|TRBJ2-3|TRBD1
CASSVEDRGADTQYF
TGTGCCAGCAGCGTCGAGGACAGGGGGGCAGATACGCAGTATTTT
>.|TRBV5-5|TRBJ2-7|.
CASGRDSEVSGKQYF
TGTGCCAGCGGGCGGGACAGTGAAGTGTCTGGTAAGCAGTACTTC
>.|TRBV19|TRBJ2-5|TRBD1
CASKRDREAETQYF
TGTGCCAGTAAACGGGACAGGGAGGCAGAGACCCAGTACTTC
>.|TRBV28|TRBJ2-7|.
CASSHRRGSYEQYF
TGTGCCAGCAGCCACCGTCGGGGTTCCTACGAGCAGTACTTC
>.|TRBV11-2|TRBJ2-5|.
CASRGGARWGETQYF
TGTGCCAGCAGAGGGGGGGCTAGATGGGGAGAGACCCAGTACTTC
>.|TRBV3-1/TRBV3-2|TRBJ1-4|TRBD1
CASSQVQGQGYEKLFF
TGTGCCAGCAGCCAAGTTCAGGGACAGGGTTATGAAAAACTGTTTTTT
>.|TRBV7-9|TRBJ1-1|TRBD1
CASSLEAGGHTEAFF
TGTGCCAGCAGCTTAGAGGCAGGGGGCCACACTGAAGCTTTCTTT
>many|TRBV28|TRBJ2-1|TRBD1
CASSPIDYRGPNNEQFF
TGTGCCAGCAGTCCAATCGATTACAGGGGTCCAAACAATGAGCAGTTCTTC
>.|TRBV18|TRBJ1-2|TRBD1
CASSPQTGGESYGYTF
TGTGCCAGCTCACCACAGACAGGGGGCGAAAGCTATGGCTACACCTTC
>.|TRBV7-9|TRBJ1-2|TRBD1
CASSPGSGQELVYGYTF
TGTGCCAGCAGCCCAGGAAGCGGACAGGAGCTAGTTTATGGCTACACCTTC
>.|TRBV5-1|TRBJ1-6|TRBD1
CASRAGDSDNSPLHF
TGCGCCAGCAGGGCTGGGGACAGCGATAATTCACCCCTCCACTTT
>.|TRBV5-1|TRBJ2-7|.
CASSLGRISYEQYF
TGCGCCAGCAGCTTGGGGCGGATCTCCTACGAGCAGTACTTC
>.|TRBV28|TRBJ2-5|TRBD2
CASLEGSGRETQYF
TGTGCCAGCTTGGAGGGTAGCGGGCGTGAGACCCAGTACTTC
>.|TRBV5-1|TRBJ1-1|.
CASSLAVGRDEAFF
TGCGCCAGCAGCTTGGCCGTAGGACGGGATGAAGCTTTCTTT
>.|TRBV5-1|TRBJ1-1|.
CASSLVEAANTEAFF
TGCGCCAGCAGCTTGGTTGAGGCAGCAAACACTGAAGCTTTCTTT
>.|TRBV14|TRBJ2-7|TRBD1
CASSSGTGDYEQYF
TGTGCCAGCAGCTCCGGGACAGGGGACTACGAGCAGTACTTC
>.|TRBV5-6|TRBJ1-4|TRBD1
CASSLGQGVATNEKLFF
TGTGCCAGCAGCTTGGGACAGGGAGTTGCAACTAATGAAAAACTGTTTTTT
>.|TRBV7-3|TRBJ1-2|.
CASSPGETGGYTF
TGTGCCAGCAGCCCCGGGGAGACGGGGGGCTACACCTTC
>.|TRBV3-1/TRBV3-2|TRBJ2-1|.
CASSQKSVSSSGEQFF
TGTGCCAGCAGCCAAAAGAGTGTGTCCTCGTCGGGTGAGCAGTTCTTC
>few|TRBV5-4|TRBJ1-4|.
CASSPSGGNEKLFF
TGTGCCAGCAGCCCCTCCGGTGGTAATGAAAAACTGTTTTTT
>.|TRBV11-2|TRBJ1-2|.
CASSLYYGYTF
TGTGCCAGCAGCCTCTATTATGGCTACACCTTC
>.|TRBV28|TRBJ1-2|.
CASSFDGLGGYTF
TGTGCCAGCAGTTTCGATGGTCTCGGTGGCTACACCTTC
>.|TRBV7-2|TRBJ2-5|TRBD2
CASRREGTLLGETQYF
TGTGCCAGCAGAAGGGAGGGGACGCTGCTTGGGGAGACCCAGTACTTC
>.|TRBV9|TRBJ2-5|TRBD2
CASSVTAGAGETQYF
TGTGCCAGCAGCGTTACGGCGGGAGCGGGGGAGACCCAGTACTTC
>.|TRBV4-3|TRBJ1-5|.
CASSQDIAGDQPQHF
TGCGCCAGCAGCCAAGATATAGCAGGGGACCAGCCCCAGCATTTT
>.|TRBV5-1|TRBJ2-1|.
CASSFRLKEGEQFF
TGCGCCAGCAGCTTTCGACTGAAGGAGGGTGAGCAGTTCTTC